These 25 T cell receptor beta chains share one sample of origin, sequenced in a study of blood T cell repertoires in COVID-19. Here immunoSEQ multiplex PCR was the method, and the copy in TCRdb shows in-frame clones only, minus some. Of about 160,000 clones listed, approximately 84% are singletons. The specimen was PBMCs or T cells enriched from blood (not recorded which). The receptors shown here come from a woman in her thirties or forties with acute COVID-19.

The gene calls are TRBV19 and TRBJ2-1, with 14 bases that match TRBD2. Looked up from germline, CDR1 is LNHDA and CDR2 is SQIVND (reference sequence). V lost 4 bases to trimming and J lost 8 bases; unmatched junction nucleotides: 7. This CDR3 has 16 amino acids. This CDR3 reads CASSTTGTSGSDEQFF. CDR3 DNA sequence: TGTGCCAGTAGTACGACCGGGACTAGCGGGAGCGATGAGCAGTTCTTC.

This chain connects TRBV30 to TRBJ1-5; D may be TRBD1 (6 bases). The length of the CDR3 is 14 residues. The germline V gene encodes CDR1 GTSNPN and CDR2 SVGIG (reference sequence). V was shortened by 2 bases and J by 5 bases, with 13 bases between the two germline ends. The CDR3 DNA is TGTGCCTGGAGTCACGGACAGCCCGATCAGCCCCAGCATTTT. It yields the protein CAWSHGQPDQPQHF.

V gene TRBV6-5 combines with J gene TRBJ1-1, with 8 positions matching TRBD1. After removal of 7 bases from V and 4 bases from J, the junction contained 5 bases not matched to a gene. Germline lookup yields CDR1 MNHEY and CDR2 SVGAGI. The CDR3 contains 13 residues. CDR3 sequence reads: CASTRTGFTEAFF. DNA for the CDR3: TGTGCCAGCACCCGGACAGGGTTCACTGAAGCTTTCTTT.

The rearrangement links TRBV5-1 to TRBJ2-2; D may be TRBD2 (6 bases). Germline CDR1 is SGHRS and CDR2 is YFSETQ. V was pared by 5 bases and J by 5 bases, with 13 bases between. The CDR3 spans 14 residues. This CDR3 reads CASSPVGGTGELFF. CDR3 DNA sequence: TGCGCCAGCAGTCCTGTGGGGGGAACCGGGGAGCTGTTTTTT.

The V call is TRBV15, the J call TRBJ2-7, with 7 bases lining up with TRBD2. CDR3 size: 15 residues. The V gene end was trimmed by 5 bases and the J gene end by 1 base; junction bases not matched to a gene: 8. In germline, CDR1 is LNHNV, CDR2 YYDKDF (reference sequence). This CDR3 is CATSYLSGASYEQYF. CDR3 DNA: TGTGCCACCAGCTATTTAAGCGGGGCATCCTACGAGCAGTACTTC.

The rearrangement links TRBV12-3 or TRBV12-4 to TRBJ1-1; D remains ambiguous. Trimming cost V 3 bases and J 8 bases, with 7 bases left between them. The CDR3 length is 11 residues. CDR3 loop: CASSFSREAFF. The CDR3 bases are TGTGCCAGCAGTTTTAGTCGGGAAGCTTTCTTT.

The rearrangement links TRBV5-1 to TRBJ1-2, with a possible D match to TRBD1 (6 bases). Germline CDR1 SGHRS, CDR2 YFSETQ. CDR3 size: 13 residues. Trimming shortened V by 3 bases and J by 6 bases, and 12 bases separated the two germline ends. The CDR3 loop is CASSSDGGHGYTF. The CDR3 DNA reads TGCGCCAGCAGCTCGGATGGGGGCCATGGCTACACCTTC.

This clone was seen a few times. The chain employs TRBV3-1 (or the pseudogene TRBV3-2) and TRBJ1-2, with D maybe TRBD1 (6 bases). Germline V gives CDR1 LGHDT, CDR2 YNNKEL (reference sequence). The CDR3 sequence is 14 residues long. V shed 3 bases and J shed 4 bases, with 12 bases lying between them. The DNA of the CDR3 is TGTGCCAGCAGCCACGGACAGTCCTCCTATGGCTACACCTTC. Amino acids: CASSHGQSSYGYTF.

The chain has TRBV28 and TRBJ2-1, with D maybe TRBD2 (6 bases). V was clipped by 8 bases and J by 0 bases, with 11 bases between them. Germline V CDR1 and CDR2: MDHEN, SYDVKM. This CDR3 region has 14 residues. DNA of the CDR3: TGTGCCAGCCCGGGGGTTAGCTCCTACAATGAGCAGTTCTTC. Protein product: CASPGVSSYNEQFF.

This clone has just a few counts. CDR3 sequence: CAWTRQSEKLFF. The CDR3 nucleotides read TGTGCCTGGACACGTCAGTCCGAAAAACTGTTTTTT. V gene TRBV30 combines with J gene TRBJ1-4; no reliable D call. Trimming cost V 4 bases and J 8 bases, with 11 bases left between them. This CDR3 has 12 residues. CDR1 is GTSNPN and CDR2 is SVGIG in the germline V gene (reference sequence).

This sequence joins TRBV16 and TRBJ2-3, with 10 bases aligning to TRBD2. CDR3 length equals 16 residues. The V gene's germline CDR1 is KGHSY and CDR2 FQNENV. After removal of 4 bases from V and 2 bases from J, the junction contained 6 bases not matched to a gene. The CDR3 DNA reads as TGTGCCAGCAGCCGAACTAGCGGGACTCCCACAGATACGCAGTATTTT. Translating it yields CASSRTSGTPTDTQYF.

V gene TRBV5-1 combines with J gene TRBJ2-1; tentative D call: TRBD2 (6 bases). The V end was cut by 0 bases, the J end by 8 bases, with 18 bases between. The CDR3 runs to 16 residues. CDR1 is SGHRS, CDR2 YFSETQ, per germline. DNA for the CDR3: TGCGCCAGCAGCTTGGCCCGGGGCAACTGGGGGGATGAGCAGTTCTTC. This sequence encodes CASSLARGNWGDEQFF.

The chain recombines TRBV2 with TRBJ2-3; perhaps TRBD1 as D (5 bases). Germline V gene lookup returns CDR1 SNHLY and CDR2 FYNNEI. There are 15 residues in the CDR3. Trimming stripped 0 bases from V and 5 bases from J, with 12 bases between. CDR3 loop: CASSEALQGIDTQYF. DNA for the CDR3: TGTGCCAGCAGTGAAGCGCTTCAGGGCATAGATACGCAGTATTTT.

CDR3 sequence (DNA): TGTGCCTCGGGCGGGAACTACAATGAGCAGTTCTTC. Its translation is CASGGNYNEQFF. The V and J genes are TRBV30 and TRBJ2-1; D may be TRBD2 (6 bases). Per the germline V gene, CDR1 is GTSNPN and CDR2 is SVGIG (reference sequence). Trimming removed 7 bases at V and 3 bases at J, with 10 bases between. The CDR3 is 12 amino acids.

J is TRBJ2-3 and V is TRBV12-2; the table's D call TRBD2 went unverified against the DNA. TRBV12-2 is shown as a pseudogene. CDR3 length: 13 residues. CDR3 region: CARLAGVTDTQYF. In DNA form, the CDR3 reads TGTGCAAGACTAGCGGGGGTCACAGATACGCAGTATTTT.

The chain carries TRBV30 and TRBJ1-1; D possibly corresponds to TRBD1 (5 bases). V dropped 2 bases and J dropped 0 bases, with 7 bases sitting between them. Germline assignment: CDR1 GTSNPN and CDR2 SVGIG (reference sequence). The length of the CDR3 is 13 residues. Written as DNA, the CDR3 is TGTGCCTGGAGTAAGGGGATGAACACTGAAGCTTTCTTT. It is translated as CAWSKGMNTEAFF.

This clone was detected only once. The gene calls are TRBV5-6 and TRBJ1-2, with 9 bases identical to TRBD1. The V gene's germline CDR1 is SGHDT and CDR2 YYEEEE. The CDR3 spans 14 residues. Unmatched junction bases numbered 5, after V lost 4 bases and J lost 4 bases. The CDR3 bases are TGTGCCAGCAGCCTCGGACAGGGGCGCTATGGCTACACCTTC. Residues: CASSLGQGRYGYTF.

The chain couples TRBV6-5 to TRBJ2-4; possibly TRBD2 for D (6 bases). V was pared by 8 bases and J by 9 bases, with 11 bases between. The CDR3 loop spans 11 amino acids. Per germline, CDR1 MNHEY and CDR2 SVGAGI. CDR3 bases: TGTGCCAGCGGGGCCGGGGGCATTCAGTACTTC. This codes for CASGAGGIQYF.

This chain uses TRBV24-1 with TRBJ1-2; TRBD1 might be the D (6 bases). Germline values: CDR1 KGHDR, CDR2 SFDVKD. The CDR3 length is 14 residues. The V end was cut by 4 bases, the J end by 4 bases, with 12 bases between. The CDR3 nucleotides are TGTGCCACCAGTGAAAACAGGGAGGGCTATGGCTACACCTTC. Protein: CATSENREGYGYTF.

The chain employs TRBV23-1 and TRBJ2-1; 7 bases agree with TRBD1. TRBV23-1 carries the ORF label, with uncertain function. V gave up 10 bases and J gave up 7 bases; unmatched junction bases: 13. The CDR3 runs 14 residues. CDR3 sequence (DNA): TGCGCCAAGCACTTCCCTAGACAGGGAAATGAGCAGTTCTTC. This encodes CAKHFPRQGNEQFF.

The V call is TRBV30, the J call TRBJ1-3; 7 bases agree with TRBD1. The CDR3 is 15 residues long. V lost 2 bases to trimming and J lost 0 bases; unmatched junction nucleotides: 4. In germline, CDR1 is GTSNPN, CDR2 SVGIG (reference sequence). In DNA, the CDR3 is TGTGCCTGGAGTAGAGACAGGGCCTCTGGAAACACCATATATTTT. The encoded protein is CAWSRDRASGNTIYF.

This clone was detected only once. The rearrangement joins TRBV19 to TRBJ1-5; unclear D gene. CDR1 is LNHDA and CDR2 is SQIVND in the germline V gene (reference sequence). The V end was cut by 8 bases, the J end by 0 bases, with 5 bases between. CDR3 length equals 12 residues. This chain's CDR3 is CASGDSNQPQHF. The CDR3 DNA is TGTGCCAGTGGAGATAGCAATCAGCCCCAGCATTTT.

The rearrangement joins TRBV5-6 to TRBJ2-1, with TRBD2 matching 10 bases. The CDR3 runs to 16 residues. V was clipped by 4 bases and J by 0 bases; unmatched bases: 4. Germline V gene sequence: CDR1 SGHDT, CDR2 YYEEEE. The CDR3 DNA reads TGTGCCAGCAGCATCTTAGCGGGAGGCTCCTACAATGAGCAGTTCTTC. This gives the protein CASSILAGGSYNEQFF. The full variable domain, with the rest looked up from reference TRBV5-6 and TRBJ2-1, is DAGVTQSPTHLIKTRGQQVTLRCSPKSGHDTVSWYQQALGQGPQFIFQYYEEEERQRGNFPDRFSGHQFPNYSSELNVNALLLGDSALYLCASSILAGGSYNEQFFGPGTRLTVL.

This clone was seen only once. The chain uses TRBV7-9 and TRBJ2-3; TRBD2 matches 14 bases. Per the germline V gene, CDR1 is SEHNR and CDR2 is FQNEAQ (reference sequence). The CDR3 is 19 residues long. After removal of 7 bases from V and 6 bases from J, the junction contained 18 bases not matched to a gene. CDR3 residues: CASTTRLGTSGSGRDTQYF. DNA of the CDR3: TGTGCCAGCACCACTCGGCTAGGGACTAGCGGGAGTGGCCGGGATACGCAGTATTTT. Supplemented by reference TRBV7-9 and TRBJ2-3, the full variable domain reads DTGVSQNPRHKITKRGQNVTFRCDPISEHNRLYWYRQTLGQGPEFLTYFQNEAQLEKSRLLSDRFSAERPKGSFSTLEIQRTEQGDSAMYLCASTTRLGTSGSGRDTQYFGPGTRLTVL.

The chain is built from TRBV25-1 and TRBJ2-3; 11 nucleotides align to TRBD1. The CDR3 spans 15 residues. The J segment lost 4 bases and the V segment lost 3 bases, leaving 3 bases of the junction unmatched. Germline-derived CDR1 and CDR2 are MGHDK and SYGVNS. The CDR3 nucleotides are TGTGCCAGCAGTGAGCCGGACAGGGGGCCAGATACGCAGTATTTT. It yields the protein CASSEPDRGPDTQYF.